A single sample is the source of the 26 T cell receptor beta chains below, sequenced in a study of shared clonotypes between healthy human individuals. Produced via immunoSEQ multiplex PCR; TCRdb's table is partial and in-frame only. Seen here are over a million clones, around 98.5% observed once, and the top ten hold 0.36%. The specimen was naive CD4+ T cells sorted from blood. Specified subset: CD45RA+ positively selected. These receptors were collected from a man aged 30 to 45 in good health.

This clone has a single count. The same CDR3 can be traced to other DNA sequences in this sample. The chain has TRBV2 and TRBJ2-7; D unresolved. Germline assignment: CDR1 SNHLY and CDR2 FYNNEI. CDR3 length equals 11 residues. V was shortened by 4 bases and J by 4 bases, with 5 bases between the two germline ends. CDR3 region: CASSGSYEQYF. The CDR3, as DNA: TGTGCCAGCAGTGGAAGTTACGAGCAGTACTTC.

V gene TRBV5-6 combines with J gene TRBJ1-5; tentative D call: TRBD1 (5 bases). The CDR3 consists of 13 residues. Germline CDR1 SGHDT, CDR2 YYEEEE. Deletions cut 4 bases from V and 7 bases from J, with 12 bases between. Written as DNA, the CDR3 is TGTGCCAGCAGCGTGGGAGGGGACCAGCCCCAGCATTTT. This codes for CASSVGGDQPQHF.

This chain's CDR3 is CASSLEGGATTDTQYF. CDR3 DNA sequence: TGTGCCAGCAGCTTAGAAGGCGGAGCGACCACAGATACGCAGTATTTT. The chain couples TRBV11-2 to TRBJ2-3; D ambiguous. This CDR3 contains 16 residues. CDR1 SGHAT and CDR2 FQNNGV come from the germline V gene. V lost 0 bases and J 2 bases, leaving 12 bases between the germline ends.

The chain is built from TRBV15 and TRBJ2-3; D is tentatively TRBD1 or TRBD2 (6 bases each). V was clipped by 3 bases and J by 6 bases, with 16 bases between them. This CDR3 is built from 15 residues. The germline V gene encodes CDR1 LNHNV and CDR2 YYDKDF (reference sequence). This CDR3 reads CATSRAGTQGDTQYF. CDR3 nucleotides: TGTGCCACCAGCAGGGCCGGGACTCAGGGGGATACGCAGTATTTT.

This clone was seen only once. The chain carries TRBV9 and TRBJ2-7; TRBD1 is a possible D gene (5 bases). Trimming cost V 0 bases and J 6 bases, with 16 bases left between them. Germline V gene data show CDR1 as SGDLS and CDR2 as YYNGEE. The CDR3 is made up of 15 amino acids. CDR3 coding DNA: TGTGCCAGCAGCGTAGTAACAGGTAACGTCGGCGAGCAGTACTTC. The encoded protein is CASSVVTGNVGEQYF.

Comment on this clone: Other nucleotide sequences in the sample specify the same CDR3. CDR3 coding DNA: TGTGCCAGCAGGCGGCAGGGCTACGAGCAGTACTTC. As protein: CASRRQGYEQYF. The chain employs TRBV2 and TRBJ2-7; weak D call: TRBD1 (5 bases). CDR3 length: 12 residues. Trimming pared 6 bases from V and 3 bases from J, leaving 9 bases between. The germline V gene has CDR1 SNHLY and CDR2 FYNNEI. The entire variable domain, with the rest obtained from reference TRBV2 and TRBJ2-7, is as follows: EPEVTQTPSHQVTQMGQEVILRCVPISNHLYFYWYRQILGQKVEFLVSFYNNEISEKSEIFDDQFSVERPDGSNFTLKIRSTKLEDSAMYFCASRRQGYEQYFGPGTRLTVT.

The chain couples TRBV27 to TRBJ1-2; TRBD1 matches at 9 bases. Losses at the gene ends were 6 bases for V and 5 bases for J; bases not matched to a gene: 7. CDR3 length: 14 amino acids. Germline assignment: CDR1 MNHEY and CDR2 SMNVEV (reference sequence). CDR3 in amino acids: CASRHTGGAYGYTF. CDR3 bases: TGTGCCAGCAGACATACAGGGGGCGCGTATGGCTACACCTTC.

The V gene is TRBV5-1, the J gene TRBJ2-1; D gene unclear. The V end was cut by 6 bases, the J end by 8 bases, with 12 bases between. CDR3 length: 12 residues. Germline loops: CDR1 SGHRS, CDR2 YFSETQ. DNA of the CDR3: TGCGCCAGCAAGTTTAGCTGGGATGAGCAGTTCTTC. It translates to CASKFSWDEQFF.

This chain joins TRBV7-9 and TRBJ1-1; 7 nucleotides agree with TRBD1. V dropped 5 bases and J dropped 4; count of bases not matched to a gene: 7. Germline V gene data show CDR1 as SEHNR and CDR2 as FQNEAQ (reference sequence). CDR3 length: 14 amino acids. CDR3 bases: TGTGCCAGCAGCCATGTCAGGGGGGGCACTGAAGCTTTCTTT. Its translation is CASSHVRGGTEAFF.

The gene calls are TRBV19 and TRBJ2-7; possibly TRBD2 for D (6 bases). CDR1 is LNHDA, CDR2 SQIVND, per germline (reference sequence). The CDR3 loop spans 12 amino acids. The ends were cut back, 3 bases at V and 7 bases at J, with 10 bases in the middle. The CDR3: CASSIQAGEQYF. DNA for the CDR3: TGTGCCAGTAGTATCCAGGCGGGAGAGCAGTACTTC.

J is TRBJ2-7 and V is TRBV6-1; 10 positions match TRBD1. The V gene end was trimmed by 7 bases and the J gene end by 5 bases; junction bases not matched to a gene: 14. Germline V gene sequence: CDR1 MNHNS, CDR2 SASEGT. The CDR3 spans 16 residues. The CDR3 DNA sequence: TGTGCCAGCAAAGAAGCCGGGACAGGGGTCTTCCACGAGCAGTACTTC. Protein sequence: CASKEAGTGVFHEQYF.

The chain links TRBV10-2 to TRBJ2-7, with 11 bases aligning to TRBD2. The CDR3 length is 14 residues. V lost 6 bases and J lost 1; bases outside the gene matches: 2. Germline CDR1 is WSHSY and CDR2 is SAAADI. The CDR3 here is CASRLAGGSYEQYF. In nucleotides, the CDR3 is TGCGCCAGCAGGCTAGCGGGAGGTTCCTACGAGCAGTACTTC.

This chain joins TRBV7-9 and TRBJ2-2, with D possibly matching TRBD2 (6 bases). The CDR3 totals 15 residues. The V gene lost 7 bases and the J gene lost 1 base, with 13 bases spanning the gap. CDR1 SEHNR and CDR2 FQNEAQ come from the germline V gene (reference sequence). CDR3: CASTEISGNTGELFF. DNA for the CDR3: TGTGCCAGCACCGAGATTAGCGGGAACACCGGGGAGCTGTTTTTT. Looking up the rest from reference TRBV7-9 and TRBJ2-2 gives the full variable domain: DTGVSQNPRHKITKRGQNVTFRCDPISEHNRLYWYRQTLGQGPEFLTYFQNEAQLEKSRLLSDRFSAERPKGSFSTLEIQRTEQGDSAMYLCASTEISGNTGELFFGEGSRLTVL.

The CDR3 here is CASSGPTYGYTF. The CDR3 nucleotides are TGTGCCAGCAGTGGGCCAACCTATGGCTACACCTTC. The V and J genes are TRBV14 and TRBJ1-2; D is ambiguous. CDR3 length: 12 amino acids. The V end was cut by 6 bases, the J end by 4 bases, with 9 bases between. Germline V gene data show CDR1 as SGHDN and CDR2 as FVKESK.

The chain employs TRBV5-1 and TRBJ2-3; the match to TRBD2 covers 7 bases. V was clipped by 2 bases and J by 0 bases; unmatched bases: 6. This CDR3 contains 16 residues. The V gene's germline CDR1 is SGHRS and CDR2 YFSETQ. CDR3 sequence (DNA): TGCGCCAGCAGCTTCCCCCTAGCGGCTAGCACAGATACGCAGTATTTT. It yields the protein CASSFPLAASTDTQYF. Full variable domain (outside the CDR3, taken from reference TRBV5-1 and TRBJ2-3): KAGVTQTPRYLIKTRGQQVTLSCSPISGHRSVSWYQQTPGQGLQFLFEYFSETQRNKGNFPGRFSGRQFSNSRSEMNVSTLELGDSALYLCASSFPLAASTDTQYFGPGTRLTVL.

The rearrangement joins TRBV19 to TRBJ2-7; no firm D call. The CDR3 runs to 11 residues. Per germline, CDR1 LNHDA and CDR2 SQIVND (reference sequence). V was trimmed by 4 bases and J by 3 bases, leaving 4 bases between them. The CDR3 region is CASSSLYEQYF. The CDR3 DNA reads TGTGCCAGTAGTAGCCTCTACGAGCAGTACTTC.

The chain uses TRBV10-3 and TRBJ2-1; no reliable D call. Germline V gives CDR1 ENHRY, CDR2 SYGVKD. Trimming removed 4 bases at V and 6 bases at J, with 10 bases between. The CDR3 has 13 residues. The CDR3 nucleotides read TGTGCCATCAGTGTCGGGCCCCCCAATGAGCAGTTCTTC. Translating it yields CAISVGPPNEQFF.

V is TRBV6-5 and J is TRBJ1-2, with D perhaps TRBD1 (5 bases). V lost 5 bases, J lost 6 bases, and 13 bases lay in between. CDR1 is MNHEY, CDR2 SVGAGI, per germline. The CDR3 runs to 13 residues. The CDR3 DNA is TGTGCCAGCAGTCTCGGGACGTGGGATGGCTACACCTTC. It specifies CASSLGTWDGYTF.

The chain recombines TRBV11-2 with TRBJ2-5; weak D call: TRBD1 (6 bases). The CDR3 totals 14 residues. Trimming left V 1 base short and J 5 bases short, with 11 bases between. Germline-derived CDR1 and CDR2 are SGHAT and FQNNGV. DNA for the CDR3: TGTGCCAGCAGCTTAGGGGGGCCCCCGGAGACCCAGTACTTC. Translation gives CASSLGGPPETQYF.

The sample holds a few counts of this clone. The chain links TRBV6-5 to TRBJ1-2; maybe TRBD1 (5 bases). V was pared by 5 bases and J by 4 bases, with 8 bases between. CDR3 length equals 12 residues. Germline CDR1 reads MNHEY; CDR2 reads SVGAGI. In nucleotides, the CDR3 is TGTGCCAGCAGTGAAAGGGGCTATGGCTACACCTTC. It translates to CASSERGYGYTF.

For this clone: Distinct nucleotide sequences in the sample also encode this CDR3. J is TRBJ1-5 and V is TRBV18; no firm D call. V lost 3 bases and J 6 bases, leaving 6 bases between the germline ends. This CDR3 spans 12 amino acids. Germline V gene lookup returns CDR1 KGHSH and CDR2 LQKENI. The CDR3 nucleotides are TGTGCCAGCTCACCCTCGGGTCAGCCCCAGCATTTT. It yields the protein CASSPSGQPQHF.

The CDR3 region is CASSSTEGLNQPQHF. In DNA form, the CDR3 reads TGTGCCAGCAGTTCCACTGAGGGTCTTAATCAGCCCCAGCATTTT. The chain combines TRBV28 with TRBJ1-5; D is unclear. V gave up 4 bases and J gave up 4 bases, with 14 bases separating them. The CDR3 is 15 amino acids. Looked up from germline, CDR1 is MDHEN and CDR2 is SYDVKM. Based on the CDR3 plus reference TRBV28 and TRBJ1-5, the full variable domain is DVKVTQSSRYLVKRTGEKVFLECVQDMDHENMFWYRQDPGLGLRLIYFSYDVKMKEKGDIPEGYSVSREKKERFSLILESASTNQTSMYLCASSSTEGLNQPQHFGDGTRLSIL.

The chain couples TRBV18 to TRBJ2-3; 11 bases are shared with TRBD2. V lost 1 base to trimming and J lost 1 base; unmatched junction nucleotides: 16. The CDR3 sequence is 21 residues long. Germline assignment: CDR1 KGHSH and CDR2 LQKENI. The CDR3 protein is CASSPRKELAGAGEGTDTQYF. The CDR3 coding sequence is TGTGCCAGCTCACCACGGAAAGAACTAGCGGGAGCCGGCGAGGGCACAGATACGCAGTATTTT.

The chain is built from TRBV5-4 and TRBJ2-1; D not certain. The germline V gene has CDR1 SGHNT and CDR2 YYREEE (reference sequence). Trimming removed 0 bases at V and 5 bases at J, with 3 bases between. This CDR3 contains 12 residues. CDR3 protein: CASSLVNNEQFF. The CDR3 DNA is TGTGCCAGCAGCTTGGTTAACAATGAGCAGTTCTTC.

On this clone: The sample contains more than one DNA sequence encoding this CDR3. The V gene is TRBV11-2, the J gene TRBJ2-1; TRBD2 agrees at 11 bases. CDR1 SGHAT and CDR2 FQNNGV come from the germline V gene. The CDR3 contains 15 residues. V dropped 6 bases and J dropped 3; count of bases not matched to a gene: 4. CDR3 nucleotides: TGTGCCAGCAGTTTGACTAGCGGGATCTACAATGAGCAGTTCTTC. This translates into CASSLTSGIYNEQFF. Together with reference TRBV11-2 and TRBJ2-1, the CDR3 gives the full variable domain: EAGVAQSPRYKIIEKRQSVAFWCNPISGHATLYWYQQILGQGPKLLIQFQNNGVVDDSQLPKDRFSAERLKGVDSTLKIQPAKLEDSAVYLCASSLTSGIYNEQFFGPGTRLTVL.

V usage is TRBV6-1 and J usage is TRBJ2-3; D is ambiguous. This CDR3 contains 13 residues. V dropped 4 bases and J dropped 4 bases, with 9 bases sitting between them. Germline CDR1 reads MNHNS; CDR2 reads SASEGT. The DNA for the CDR3 is TGTGCCAGCAGTGCCCGGTGGTCAGATACGCAGTATTTT. This gives the protein CASSARWSDTQYF.